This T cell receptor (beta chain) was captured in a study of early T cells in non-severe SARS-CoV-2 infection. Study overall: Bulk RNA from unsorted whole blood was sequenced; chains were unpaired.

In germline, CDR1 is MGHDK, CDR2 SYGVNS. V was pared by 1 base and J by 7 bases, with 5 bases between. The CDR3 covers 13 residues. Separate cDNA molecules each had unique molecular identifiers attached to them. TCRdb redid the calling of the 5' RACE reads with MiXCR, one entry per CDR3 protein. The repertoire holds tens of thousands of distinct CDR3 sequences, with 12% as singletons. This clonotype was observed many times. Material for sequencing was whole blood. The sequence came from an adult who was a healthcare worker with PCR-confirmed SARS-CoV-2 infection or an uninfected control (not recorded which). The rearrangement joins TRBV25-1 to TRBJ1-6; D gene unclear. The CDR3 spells CASSELRNSPLHF. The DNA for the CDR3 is TGTGCCAGCAGTGAATTAAGGAATTCACCCCTCCACTTT.